The rows below give T cell receptor beta chains drawn from one sample of a study of blood T cell repertoires in COVID-19. Only in-frame clones appear in the TCRdb table, and some are missing; sequencing was by immunoSEQ multiplex PCR. Of approximately 300,000 clones in the sample, roughly 86% were seen once. Sequencing used PBMCs or T cells enriched from blood (not recorded which). These receptors came from a woman aged 30 to 39 who had recovered from COVID-19. Each CDR3 is given with its conserved first and last residue. D genes are given only for firm matches. Expanded clones are given a class, and other clones once, few, many or no size at all.

D gene	V gene	clone size	J gene	CDR3 protein	CDR3 DNA
TRBD1	TRBV4-2	-	TRBJ2-5	CASSQGLTDSQGAQYF	TGTGCCAGCAGCCAAGGGTTAACAGACAGCCAGGGGGCCCAGTACTTC
-	TRBV5-1	-	TRBJ1-3	CASSSGSSGNTIYF	TGCGCCAGCAGCTCCGGGAGCTCTGGAAACACCATATATTTT
-	TRBV6-5	-	TRBJ2-3	CASTPGLVSTDTQYF	TGTGCCAGCACTCCGGGACTCGTTAGCACAGATACGCAGTATTTT
-	TRBV6-1	-	TRBJ1-2	CASSENRSYGYTF	TGTGCCAGCAGTGAAAATCGGAGTTATGGCTACACCTTC
-	TRBV28	-	TRBJ2-7	CASSYRDLGSKQYF	TGTGCCAGCAGTTATCGGGACTTGGGTTCTAAGCAGTACTTC
-	TRBV7-6	once	TRBJ1-6	CASSSQDGYNSPLHF	TGTGCCAGCAGCTCACAGGACGGCTATAATTCACCCCTCCACTTT
TRBD1	TRBV19	-	TRBJ1-5	CASSTGWELLGGQPQHF	TGTGCCAGTAGTACCGGGTGGGAACTCCTAGGGGGCCAGCCCCAGCATTTT
TRBD2	TRBV15	-	TRBJ2-4	CATSRDSGEGHIQYF	TGTGCCACCAGCAGAGATTCTGGGGAGGGGCACATTCAGTACTTC
TRBD2	TRBV4-3	-	TRBJ2-3	CASRTRLAGGDTQYF	TGCGCCAGCCGCACCCGACTAGCGGGAGGAGATACGCAGTATTTT
-	TRBV2	-	TRBJ1-4	CASERGWGANNEKLFF	TGTGCCAGCGAGCGGGGTTGGGGGGCGAACAATGAAAAACTGTTTTTT
-	TRBV24-1	once	TRBJ2-7	CATSDRRTKQSYEQYF	TGTGCCACCAGTGACCGTAGGACAAAACAATCCTACGAGCAGTACTTC
TRBD2	TRBV19	-	TRBJ2-1	CASSEREGRMYEQFF	TGTGCCAGTAGTGAGCGGGAGGGCCGTATGTATGAGCAGTTCTTC
-	TRBV28	-	TRBJ2-5	CASRTGQQETQYF	TGTGCCAGCAGAACAGGTCAGCAAGAGACCCAGTACTTC
-	TRBV3-1/TRBV3-2	once	TRBJ1-5	CASSQRVDGQPQHF	TGTGCCAGCAGCCAGAGGGTGGACGGTCAGCCCCAGCATTTT
TRBD1	TRBV5-1	-	TRBJ1-6	CASSLSGTENSPLHF	TGCGCCAGCAGCCTCTCCGGGACAGAGAATTCACCCCTCCACTTT
TRBD1	TRBV27	-	TRBJ1-6	CASTLTGIADNSPLHF	TGTGCCAGCACCCTGACAGGGATTGCAGATAATTCACCCCTCCACTTT
TRBD1	TRBV4-3	once	TRBJ1-1	CASSPLSGTGATEAFF	TGCGCCAGCAGCCCGTTATCCGGGACAGGGGCCACTGAAGCTTTCTTT
-	TRBV6-5	-	TRBJ1-2	CASSLGGADYGYTF	TGTGCCAGCAGTTTGGGCGGGGCGGACTATGGCTACACCTTC
-	TRBV13	-	TRBJ2-2	CASSLDSLTNTGELFF	TGTGCCAGCAGCTTAGATAGTTTGACGAACACCGGGGAGCTGTTTTTT
-	TRBV29-1	-	TRBJ1-4	CSADGGLGEKLFF	TGCAGCGCCGACGGGGGTTTGGGTGAAAAACTGTTTTTT
TRBD2	TRBV27	-	TRBJ2-7	CASSRTRLAGRYEQYF	TGTGCCAGCAGTCGCACAAGACTAGCGGGTAGATACGAGCAGTACTTC
TRBD1	TRBV19	-	TRBJ1-5	CASDQEDRGLYSNQPQHF	TGTGCCAGCGATCAGGAGGACAGGGGCCTTTATAGCAATCAGCCCCAGCATTTT
TRBD2	TRBV7-6	-	TRBJ2-7	CASSLLGTSGISYEQYF	TGTGCCAGCAGCTTACTCGGGACTAGCGGGATCTCCTACGAGCAGTACTTC